Below, 32 T cell receptor beta chains from the same sample are listed, as sequenced in a study of T cells after yellow fever vaccination. Each CDR3 protein gets one entry after TCRdb re-called the 5' RACE reads with MiXCR. The sample includes 230,000 or so distinct CDR3 sequences, 3.6% seen only once; the top ten take 15% to 20%. The sample here was PBMCs, taken 15 days after the yellow fever booster vaccination. These receptors were taken from a man between 18 and 29 years old who received the YFV17D yellow fever vaccine.

The table lists this clonotype with many counts. The chain combines TRBV7-9 with TRBJ1-4; no firm D call. In germline, CDR1 is SEHNR, CDR2 FQNEAQ (reference sequence). V dropped 5 bases and J dropped 10 bases, with 20 bases sitting between them. The CDR3 totals 15 residues. The chain's CDR3 is CASSVRSGGYGKLFF. The CDR3 region has the DNA TGTGCCAGCAGCGTACGCTCTGGCGGGTACGGAAAACTGTTTTTT. Looking up the rest from reference TRBV7-9 and TRBJ1-4 gives the full variable domain: DTGVSQNPRHKITKRGQNVTFRCDPISEHNRLYWYRQTLGQGPEFLTYFQNEAQLEKSRLLSDRFSAERPKGSFSTLEIQRTEQGDSAMYLCASSVRSGGYGKLFFGSGTQLSVL.

This clonotype was found many times. This chain joins TRBV4-1 and TRBJ2-5; 8 bases match TRBD1. V was clipped by 3 bases and J by 5 bases; unmatched bases: 11. This CDR3 is 16 amino acids long. CDR1 and CDR2 (germline): MGHRA, YSYEKL. DNA of the CDR3: TGCGCCAGCAGCCAGATGGGACAGGCCCCAGGGGAGACCCAGTACTTC. Its translation is CASSQMGQAPGETQYF.

This clonotype was counted at least ten times. The J gene is TRBJ2-1, the V gene TRBV5-5, with D possibly being TRBD1 or TRBD2 (5 bases each). The CDR3 spans 16 residues. The germline V gene encodes CDR1 SGHKS and CDR2 YYEKEE (reference sequence). Trimming took off 4 bases at V and 0 bases at J, with 14 bases between the two ends. Written as DNA, the CDR3 is TGTGCCAGCAGCCACTCGGGGCGTAGCTCCTACAATGAGCAGTTCTTC. This translates into CASSHSGRSSYNEQFF.

The table lists this clonotype with many counts. One end of the junction varies from germline; a read error may be responsible. The chain uses TRBV7-7 and TRBJ2-2, with 9 nucleotides matching TRBD1. The CDR3 contains 14 residues. The V gene's germline CDR1 is SSHAT and CDR2 FNYEAQ (reference sequence). The CDR3 is CASSAQGAAGELFF. The CDR3 DNA reads TGTGCTAGCAGCGCACAGGGGGCGGCCGGGGAGCTGTTTTTT. The variable domain in full, completed from reference TRBV7-7 and TRBJ2-2, reads GAGVSQSPRYKVTKRGQDVTLRCDPISSHATLYWYQQALGQGPEFLTYFNYEAQPDKSGLPSDRFSAERPEGSISTLTIQRTEQRDSAMYRCASSAQGAAGELFFGEGSRLTVL.

This clonotype was detected many times. CDR3 protein: CATSDPGGATTGELFF. For the CDR3, the DNA is TGTGCCACCAGTGACCCAGGGGGGGCCACCACCGGGGAGCTGTTTTTT. The chain uses TRBV24-1 and TRBJ2-2, with D perhaps given as TRBD1 or TRBD2 (7 bases each). Per germline, CDR1 KGHDR and CDR2 SFDVKD. Trimming stripped 4 bases from V and 4 bases from J, with 15 bases between. The CDR3 loop spans 16 amino acids.

This clonotype was seen many times. The V gene is TRBV20-1, the J gene TRBJ2-3; D remains unclear. Trimming took 5 bases from V and 6 from J, leaving 9 bases between them. CDR3 length: 11 residues. Germline CDR1 DFQATT, CDR2 SNEGSKA (reference sequence). Here the CDR3 DNA reads TGCAGTGCTGAAATCACGGATACGCAGTATTTT. Protein: CSAEITDTQYF.

Many counts were recorded for this clonotype. The V and J genes are TRBV7-9 and TRBJ2-3; D not certain. V lost 1 base and J lost 5, with 4 bases in between. CDR1 and CDR2 from the germline V gene are SEHNR and FQNEAQ (reference sequence). This CDR3 comprises 12 residues. The CDR3 nucleotides read TGTGCCAGCAGCTTAGAATTAGATACGCAGTATTTT. It encodes CASSLELDTQYF.

This clonotype appeared many times. The chain combines TRBV12-3 or TRBV12-4 with TRBJ1-5; tentative D call: TRBD1 (5 bases). Between the trimmed V and J ends, which lost 7 bases and 11 bases, there was a span of 18 bases. This CDR3 is 13 amino acids long. CDR3 loop: CASTTQVQGAQHF. In DNA form, the CDR3 reads TGTGCCAGCACTACACAGGTCCAAGGGGCCCAGCATTTT.

This clonotype was recorded many times. This CDR3 is CATSAPNTGELFF. The CDR3 DNA follows: TGTGCCACCAGTGCCCCGAACACCGGGGAGCTGTTTTTT. The chain combines TRBV24-1 with TRBJ2-2; D gene unclear. Germline CDR1 is KGHDR and CDR2 is SFDVKD. Trimming cost V 5 bases and J 0 bases, with 3 bases left between them. The CDR3 loop spans 13 amino acids.

At least ten counts were recorded for this clonotype. This chain uses TRBV7-9 with TRBJ1-1; no firm D call. Deletions cut 5 bases from V and 2 bases from J, with 9 bases between. CDR1 and CDR2 from the germline V gene are SEHNR and FQNEAQ (reference sequence). The CDR3 spans 13 residues. The CDR3 DNA reads as TGTGCCAGCAGCCGTGAGGCTAACACTGAAGCTTTCTTT. It is translated as CASSREANTEAFF.

This clonotype was seen at least ten times. The chain recombines TRBV6-2 or TRBV6-3 with TRBJ2-7; D possibly corresponds to TRBD2 (6 bases). The V end was cut by 2 bases, the J end by 2 bases, with 10 bases between. The CDR3 totals 14 residues. Per germline, CDR1 MNHEY and CDR2 SVGEGT. The CDR3 region has the DNA TGTGCCAGCAGTTACGACGGGGGACCCTACGAGCAGTACGTC. Amino acid sequence: CASSYDGGPYEQYV.

This clonotype was seen at least ten times. V usage is TRBV5-1 and J usage is TRBJ2-1, with 11 bases identical to TRBD2. V lost 2 bases to trimming and J lost 8 bases; unmatched junction nucleotides: 15. Germline CDR1 is SGHRS and CDR2 is YFSETQ. The CDR3 is made up of 18 amino acids. CDR3 DNA sequence: TGCGCCAGCAGCTTAGTAATAGCGGGGGGGCCTATTCTCGATGAGCAGTTCTTC. It translates to CASSLVIAGGPILDEQFF.

This clonotype was seen ten or more times. The V gene is TRBV25-1, the J gene TRBJ2-2, with D possibly being TRBD1 (6 bases). The germline V gene has CDR1 MGHDK and CDR2 SYGVNS. The CDR3 contains 16 residues. Trimming left V 6 bases short and J 1 base short, with 15 bases between. CDR3 DNA sequence: TGTGCCAGCAGAAAACCGGGACACATGAACACCGGGGAGCTGTTTTTT. Its protein product is CASRKPGHMNTGELFF.

This sequence joins TRBV10-3 and TRBJ2-1; 9 bases fit TRBD2. The CDR3 has 14 residues. Germline V lookup: CDR1 ENHRY, CDR2 SYGVKD. Trimming removed 10 bases from V and 4 bases from J; junction bases left unmatched: 8. CDR3 nucleotide sequence: TGTGCCACCCGCGGGGGGGGGGATTACAATGAGCAGTTCTTC. Its protein product is CATRGGGDYNEQFF.

This clonotype was seen repeatedly, ten times or more. The V call is TRBV12-3 or TRBV12-4, the J call TRBJ1-1, with D unresolved. The V end lost 1 base, the J end lost 4 bases, and 7 bases lay between the germline ends. The CDR3 runs 13 residues. Written as DNA, the CDR3 is TGTGCCAGCAGTTTAGGCCAGTTCACTGAAGCTTTCTTT. Translated: CASSLGQFTEAFF.

This clonotype has a count of ten or more. V is TRBV5-1 and J is TRBJ1-1; 9 bases map to TRBD1. The CDR3 runs 14 residues. In germline, CDR1 is SGHRS, CDR2 YFSETQ. V shed 4 bases, J shed 3 bases, and the junction held 4 bases outside the gene matches. CDR3 sequence (DNA): TGCGCCAGCAGCGCGGGACAGGGCTACACTGAAGCTTTCTTT. Residues: CASSAGQGYTEAFF.

The V call is TRBV5-1, the J call TRBJ1-6; D is unclear. With 4 bases removed from V and 6 bases from J, the gap between germline ends came to 8 bases. Germline loops: CDR1 SGHRS, CDR2 YFSETQ. The CDR3 has 13 amino acids. The CDR3 is CASSEYTNSPLHF. Written as DNA, the CDR3 is TGCGCCAGCAGCGAGTACACTAATTCACCCCTCCACTTT.

This clonotype was picked up many times. The chain links TRBV12-3 or TRBV12-4 to TRBJ1-2; D ambiguous. The CDR3 runs to 15 residues. The germline V and J ends were trimmed by 5 bases and 0 bases, with 13 bases remaining between them. For the CDR3, the DNA is TGTGCCAGCAGTGCAACAGAAAAAACTAACTATGGCTACACCTTC. Translated: CASSATEKTNYGYTF.

This clonotype was observed many times. The V gene is TRBV5-1, the J gene TRBJ1-1; 9 bases match TRBD1. The CDR3 contains 14 residues. The germline V gene has CDR1 SGHRS and CDR2 YFSETQ. The trim removed 4 bases at V and 4 bases at J, leaving 5 bases unmatched. CDR3 region: CASSKTGGVTEAFF. The CDR3 DNA sequence: TGCGCCAGCAGCAAGACAGGGGGTGTCACTGAAGCTTTCTTT.

This clonotype was recorded many times. V and J are TRBV7-9 and TRBJ1-2; no definite D call. Trimming took 6 bases from V and 6 from J, leaving 20 bases between them. Germline values: CDR1 SEHNR, CDR2 FQNEAQ (reference sequence). There are 15 residues in the CDR3. DNA of the CDR3: TGTGCCAGCAGTTTAACCTTGGACCGGGAAGATGGCTACACCTTC. It is translated as CASSLTLDREDGYTF.

This clonotype was detected many times. This chain uses TRBV11-2 with TRBJ2-3, with D tentatively TRBD2 (5 bases). This CDR3 has 14 residues. The germline CDR1 and CDR2 sequences are SGHAT and FQNNGV. The ends were cut back, 6 bases at V and 3 bases at J, with 13 bases in the middle. DNA of the CDR3: TGTGCCAGCAGATTCGGGGTTAGGACAGATACGCAGTATTTT. Encoded protein: CASRFGVRTDTQYF.

This clonotype was found many times. This chain uses TRBV11-2 with TRBJ2-3, with TRBD2 identical over 12 bases. This CDR3 contains 17 residues. J lost 6 bases, V lost 4 bases, and 11 bases had no gene match. Germline CDR1 reads SGHAT; CDR2 reads FQNNGV. The CDR3 DNA follows: TGTGCCAGCAGCTCAAGGACTAGCGGGGCCCCGTTGGATACGCAGTATTTT. Protein product: CASSSRTSGAPLDTQYF. Drawing the rest from reference TRBV11-2 and TRBJ2-3, the complete variable domain is EAGVAQSPRYKIIEKRQSVAFWCNPISGHATLYWYQQILGQGPKLLIQFQNNGVVDDSQLPKDRFSAERLKGVDSTLKIQPAKLEDSAVYLCASSSRTSGAPLDTQYFGPGTRLTVL.

This sequence joins TRBV6-2 or TRBV6-3 and TRBJ2-7; no firm D call. The CDR3 runs 15 residues. Germline CDR1 reads MNHEY; CDR2 reads SVGEGT. With 0 bases removed from V and 0 bases from J, the gap between germline ends came to 9 bases. The CDR3 sequence: CASSYSAASSYEQYV. Here the CDR3 DNA reads TGTGCCAGCAGTTACTCGGCTGCTAGCTCCTACGAGCAGTACGTC.

This clonotype occurred many times. The rearrangement uses TRBV29-1 and TRBJ2-1, with TRBD2 identical over 7 bases. CDR1 and CDR2 from the germline V gene are SQVTM and ANQGSEA. Germline trimming cut 7 bases from V and 6 bases from J; bases unmatched to any gene: 6. The CDR3 totals 12 residues. In DNA, the CDR3 is TGCAGCGCCGTCCCGGGGGGCAATGAGCAGTTCTTC. This encodes CSAVPGGNEQFF.

The table lists this clonotype with many counts. The CDR3 sequence is CASSLRGLGNTIYF. CDR3 coding DNA: TGTGCCAGCAGTTTGCGGGGTCTTGGAAACACCATATATTTT. The chain couples TRBV12-3 or TRBV12-4 to TRBJ1-3; D is unclear. CDR3 size: 14 residues. Between the trimmed V and J ends, which lost 3 bases and 3 bases, there was a span of 9 bases.

This clonotype was recorded at least ten times. The chain combines TRBV4-1 with TRBJ2-2, with 9 bases that match TRBD2. The CDR3 sequence is 19 residues long. The V and J ends lost 1 base and 3 bases, in that order; junction bases with no gene match: 12. Germline CDR1 MGHRA, CDR2 YSYEKL. In DNA form, the CDR3 reads TGCGCCAGCAGCCAAGTGATCCGCGGGGGGGCAAGCGACACCGGGGAGCTGTTTTTT. This translates into CASSQVIRGGASDTGELFF.

This clonotype appeared many times. The rearrangement uses TRBV29-1 and TRBJ2-3; the match to TRBD2 covers 10 bases. The CDR3 has 14 amino acids. The V segment lost 6 bases and the J segment 1 base; nucleotides outside the gene matches: 4. The V gene's germline CDR1 is SQVTM and CDR2 ANQGSEA. The CDR3 protein is CSVITSGGTDTQYF. The CDR3 DNA reads TGCAGCGTGATCACTAGCGGGGGCACAGATACGCAGTATTTT.

This clonotype was observed many times. This chain joins TRBV27 and TRBJ1-1; weak D call: TRBD1 (6 bases). Germline assignment: CDR1 MNHEY and CDR2 SMNVEV (reference sequence). Between the trimmed V and J ends, which lost 5 bases and 0 bases, there was a span of 19 bases. The CDR3 totals 17 residues. CDR3 protein: CASSRVGGRGVNTEAFF. CDR3 nucleotide sequence: TGTGCCAGCAGTCGTGTGGGGGGCCGGGGGGTGAACACTGAAGCTTTCTTT.

J is TRBJ2-5 and V is TRBV5-1, with D tentatively TRBD2 (6 bases). Germline lookup yields CDR1 SGHRS and CDR2 YFSETQ. V was shortened by 3 bases and J by 0 bases, with 15 bases between the two germline ends. This CDR3 has 16 residues. The CDR3, as DNA: TGCGCCAGCAGCTCGCGGGACTCCCTGTACCAAGAGACCCAGTACTTC. This gives the protein CASSSRDSLYQETQYF.

This clonotype was seen more than once but under ten times. V usage is TRBV3-1 and J usage is TRBJ1-1; tentative D call: TRBD1 (5 bases). Germline V gives CDR1 LGHDT, CDR2 YNNKEL (reference sequence). The V end was cut by 2 bases, the J end by 5 bases, with 27 bases between. The CDR3 totals 19 residues. The CDR3 nucleotides read TGTGCCAGCAGCCAATACGGAGGGGCTGGACCAACGCCGTCGACTGAAGCTTTCTTT. Encoded protein: CASSQYGGAGPTPSTEAFF. The variable domain in full, completed from reference TRBV3-1 and TRBJ1-1, reads DTAVSQTPKYLVTQMGNDKSIKCEQNLGHDTMYWYKQDSKKFLKIMFSYNNKELIINETVPNRFSPKSPDKAHLNLHINSLELGDSAVYFCASSQYGGAGPTPSTEAFFGQGTRLTVV.

In this sample, this clonotype turned up many times. The gene calls are TRBV12-3 or TRBV12-4 and TRBJ2-3; tentative D call: TRBD1 (6 bases). The V and J ends lost 5 bases and 2 bases respectively, with 11 bases between them. The CDR3 spans 14 residues. The CDR3 sequence: CASSPTGYTDTQYF. CDR3 sequence (DNA): TGTGCCAGCAGTCCGACAGGTTACACAGATACGCAGTATTTT.

This clonotype was seen repeatedly, ten times or more. This chain uses TRBV29-1 with TRBJ2-7; D not resolved. The CDR3 covers 11 residues. Between the trimmed V and J ends, which lost 6 bases and 2 bases, there was a span of 8 bases. Germline V gene lookup returns CDR1 SQVTM and CDR2 ANQGSEA. The CDR3: CSVTATYEQYF. In DNA form, the CDR3 reads TGCAGCGTAACAGCAACCTACGAGCAGTACTTC.